These T cell receptor beta chains were read from a single sample in a study of blood T cells in healthy people across ages. TCRdb ran MiXCR on the 5' RACE reads and lists one entry per CDR3 protein. The sample holds 1.5 million or so distinct CDR3 sequences, less than 45% seen once. Sequenced sample: blood. These receptors all stem from a woman under 30 in good health. Each CDR3 is given with its conserved first and last residue. The D gene is left open where the match is weak. The size field is filled for only some rows; it gives once, few, many or a size class.

d_gene: TRBD2
j_gene: TRBJ2-7
abundance: -
v_gene: TRBV4-3
CDR3aa: CASSLTSGDYNEQYF
CDR3nt: TGCGCCAGCAGCCTTACTAGCGGGGACTACAATGAGCAGTACTTC

d_gene: -
j_gene: TRBJ1-4
abundance: -
v_gene: TRBV29-1
CDR3aa: CSLSEGNEKLFF
CDR3nt: TGCAGCCTCTCGGAGGGGAATGAAAAACTGTTTTTT

d_gene: -
j_gene: TRBJ2-4
abundance: -
v_gene: TRBV5-1
CDR3aa: CASSFTRDSNIQYF
CDR3nt: TGCGCCAGCAGCTTCACGCGGGACTCCAACATTCAGTACTTC

d_gene: -
j_gene: TRBJ2-3
abundance: few
v_gene: TRBV11-2
CDR3aa: CASSLVGLGTDTQYF
CDR3nt: TGTGCCAGCAGCTTAGTGGGGTTGGGCACAGATACGCAGTATTTT

d_gene: -
j_gene: TRBJ1-2
abundance: few
v_gene: TRBV7-2
CDR3aa: CASSSRAYPGGYTF
CDR3nt: TGTGCCAGCAGCTCACGGGCTTACCCCGGAGGCTACACCTTC

d_gene: TRBD1
j_gene: TRBJ1-4
abundance: -
v_gene: TRBV20-1
CDR3aa: CSATDRVNEKLFF
CDR3nt: TGCAGTGCAACGGACAGGGTTAATGAAAAACTGTTTTTT

d_gene: -
j_gene: TRBJ2-5
abundance: -
v_gene: TRBV18
CDR3aa: CASSPGQPRETQYF
CDR3nt: TGTGCCAGCTCACCGGGACAACCGAGGGAGACCCAGTACTTC

d_gene: -
j_gene: TRBJ2-1
abundance: once
v_gene: TRBV7-9
CDR3aa: CASRTKTFHEQFF
CDR3nt: TGTGCCAGCAGAACAAAGACATTCCATGAGCAGTTCTTC

d_gene: -
j_gene: TRBJ1-1
abundance: -
v_gene: TRBV20-1
CDR3aa: CSARGGRVRVTEAFF
CDR3nt: TGCAGTGCTAGAGGAGGCCGGGTTCGAGTCACTGAAGCTTTCTTT

d_gene: TRBD2
j_gene: TRBJ2-1
abundance: -
v_gene: TRBV19
CDR3aa: CASSVHFSGGPSNEQFF
CDR3nt: TGTGCCAGTAGTGTCCACTTCAGCGGGGGGCCTTCAAATGAGCAGTTCTTC

d_gene: -
j_gene: TRBJ1-2
abundance: -
v_gene: TRBV27
CDR3aa: CASSFLGAHGYTF
CDR3nt: TGTGCCAGCAGTTTCTTGGGGGCTCATGGCTACACCTTC

d_gene: -
j_gene: TRBJ1-1
abundance: -
v_gene: TRBV29-1
CDR3aa: CSVERSQGTTEAFF
CDR3nt: TGCAGCGTTGAAAGGTCCCAGGGGACGACTGAAGCTTTCTTT

d_gene: -
j_gene: TRBJ2-6
abundance: -
v_gene: TRBV12-3/TRBV12-4
CDR3aa: CASTSGEAISGANVLTF
CDR3nt: TGTGCCAGCACCTCCGGAGAGGCGATCTCTGGGGCCAACGTCCTGACTTTC

d_gene: TRBD2
j_gene: TRBJ2-3
abundance: -
v_gene: TRBV2
CDR3aa: CASSEESGKEDTQYF
CDR3nt: TGTGCCAGCAGTGAAGAGAGCGGGAAGGAAGATACGCAGTATTTT

d_gene: TRBD1
j_gene: TRBJ1-1
abundance: few
v_gene: TRBV25-1
CDR3aa: CASSESRQGLYTEAFF
CDR3nt: TGTGCCAGCAGTGAATCCCGACAGGGTCTATACACTGAAGCTTTCTTT

d_gene: -
j_gene: TRBJ2-1
abundance: few
v_gene: TRBV9
CDR3aa: CASSVAGASDEQFF
CDR3nt: TGTGCCAGCAGCGTGGCCGGGGCGAGCGATGAGCAGTTCTTC

d_gene: -
j_gene: TRBJ2-7
abundance: -
v_gene: TRBV5-1
CDR3aa: CASSLRGTPQTYEQYF
CDR3nt: TGCGCCAGCAGCTTGAGAGGGACGCCACAAACCTACGAGCAGTACTTC

d_gene: -
j_gene: TRBJ1-1
abundance: few
v_gene: TRBV19
CDR3aa: CASSTQGMEAFF
CDR3nt: TGTGCCAGTAGTACCCAAGGGATGGAAGCTTTCTTT

d_gene: -
j_gene: TRBJ2-1
abundance: few
v_gene: TRBV14
CDR3aa: CASSQGGYNNEQFF
CDR3nt: TGTGCCAGCAGTCAGGGGGGGTACAACAATGAGCAGTTCTTC

d_gene: TRBD1
j_gene: TRBJ1-2
abundance: -
v_gene: TRBV20-1
CDR3aa: CSAPVRQGDGYTF
CDR3nt: TGCAGTGCTCCTGTCCGACAGGGTGATGGCTACACCTTC

d_gene: -
j_gene: TRBJ2-5
abundance: -
v_gene: TRBV20-1
CDR3aa: CSARPPEYQETQYF
CDR3nt: TGCAGTGCTAGGCCCCCGGAGTACCAAGAGACCCAGTACTTC

d_gene: TRBD2
j_gene: TRBJ2-1
abundance: -
v_gene: TRBV20-1
CDR3aa: CSARASGGGNYNEQFF
CDR3nt: TGCAGTGCTAGGGCTAGCGGCGGGGGGAACTACAATGAGCAGTTCTTC

d_gene: -
j_gene: TRBJ2-7
abundance: -
v_gene: TRBV4-1
CDR3aa: CASSQDRGPAKKQYF
CDR3nt: TGCGCCAGCAGCCAAGATCGGGGACCTGCGAAGAAGCAGTACTTC

d_gene: TRBD2
j_gene: TRBJ2-3
abundance: -
v_gene: TRBV9
CDR3aa: CASSAKTSGGTDTQYF
CDR3nt: TGTGCCAGCAGTGCAAAGACTAGCGGTGGGACAGATACGCAGTATTTT

d_gene: -
j_gene: TRBJ1-6
abundance: -
v_gene: TRBV27
CDR3aa: CASSFRDGISYPLHF
CDR3nt: TGTGCCAGCAGTTTCAGGGATGGGATTTCCTACCCCCTCCACTTT

d_gene: -
j_gene: TRBJ2-7
abundance: -
v_gene: TRBV2
CDR3aa: CASSVSGMNEQYF
CDR3nt: TGTGCCAGCAGTGTCTCAGGCATGAATGAGCAGTACTTC

d_gene: TRBD2
j_gene: TRBJ2-1
abundance: -
v_gene: TRBV6-6
CDR3aa: CASSLGLAGPQFF
CDR3nt: TGTGCCAGCAGCCTCGGACTAGCGGGGCCCCAGTTCTTC

d_gene: -
j_gene: TRBJ1-1
abundance: -
v_gene: TRBV6-5
CDR3aa: CTSSTGLLGAFF
CDR3nt: TGTACCAGCAGCACCGGACTCCTCGGGGCTTTCTTT

d_gene: TRBD1
j_gene: TRBJ2-5
abundance: once
v_gene: TRBV28
CDR3aa: CASSPRTGLRTVQETQYF
CDR3nt: TGTGCCAGCAGTCCCAGGACAGGTCTGCGAACGGTACAAGAGACCCAGTACTTC

d_gene: -
j_gene: TRBJ2-1
abundance: -
v_gene: TRBV11-2
CDR3aa: CASSFKRERGNNEQFF
CDR3nt: TGTGCCAGCAGCTTTAAGCGGGAAAGGGGGAACAATGAGCAGTTCTTC

d_gene: TRBD2
j_gene: TRBJ2-7
abundance: -
v_gene: TRBV20-1
CDR3aa: CSAPGLADEQYF
CDR3nt: TGCAGTGCGCCGGGACTAGCGGACGAGCAGTACTTC

d_gene: -
j_gene: TRBJ2-4
abundance: -
v_gene: TRBV2
CDR3aa: CASSDLSGGQYF
CDR3nt: TGTGCCAGCAGTGATCTGAGTGGGGGGCAGTACTTC

d_gene: -
j_gene: TRBJ2-1
abundance: -
v_gene: TRBV2
CDR3aa: CAIEEPRADLLYNEQFF
CDR3nt: TGTGCCATCGAGGAGCCCCGGGCGGACCTCTTGTACAATGAGCAGTTCTTC

d_gene: -
j_gene: TRBJ1-5
abundance: once
v_gene: TRBV7-9
CDR3aa: CASSTDRDNQPQHF
CDR3nt: TGTGCCAGCAGCACCGACAGAGACAATCAGCCCCAGCATTTT

d_gene: -
j_gene: TRBJ2-1
abundance: -
v_gene: TRBV12-3/TRBV12-4
CDR3aa: CASSESETYNEQFF
CDR3nt: TGTGCCAGCAGTGAAAGCGAGACCTACAATGAGCAGTTCTTC

d_gene: -
j_gene: TRBJ2-1
abundance: -
v_gene: TRBV18
CDR3aa: CASSPYRAGEQFF
CDR3nt: TGTGCCAGCTCTCCCTACAGGGCCGGTGAGCAGTTCTTC